The clone carrying this T cell receptor (beta chain) was observed a few times. These data come from a study of CD8 T cells in ankylosing spondylitis. V gave up 0 bases and J gave up 0 bases, with 21 bases separating them. There are 20 residues in the CDR3. The germline V gene has CDR1 SGHAT and CDR2 FQNNGV. TCRdb analysed the 5' RACE reads with MiXCR anew, one entry per CDR3 protein. The sample has around 330,000 distinct CDR3 sequences, 11% seen once. Sequences were obtained from blood, either unsorted or a sorted T cell fraction (not recorded which). This chain uses TRBV11-2 with TRBJ2-1; D may be TRBD2 (6 bases). This clonotype was obtained from a female donor with ankylosing spondylitis or in good health (not recorded which). CDR3 loop: CASSLENSGGGVLSYNEQFF. CDR3 nucleotide sequence: TGTGCCAGCAGCTTAGAAAATAGCGGAGGAGGGGTTCTCTCCTACAATGAGCAGTTCTTC.